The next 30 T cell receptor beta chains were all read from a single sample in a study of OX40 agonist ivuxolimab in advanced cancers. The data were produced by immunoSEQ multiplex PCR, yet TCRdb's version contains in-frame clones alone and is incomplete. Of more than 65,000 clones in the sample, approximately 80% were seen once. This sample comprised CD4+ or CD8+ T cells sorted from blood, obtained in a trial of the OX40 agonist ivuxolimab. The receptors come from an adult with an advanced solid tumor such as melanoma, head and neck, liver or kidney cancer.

CDR3 loop: CASSRLSYGYTF. CDR3 DNA sequence: TGTGCCAGCAGCCGCCTTAGCTATGGCTACACCTTC. The chain uses TRBV9 and TRBJ1-2; D gene uncertain. This CDR3 contains 12 residues. V gave up 4 bases and J gave up 4 bases, with 8 bases separating them. Per the germline V gene, CDR1 is SGDLS and CDR2 is YYNGEE.

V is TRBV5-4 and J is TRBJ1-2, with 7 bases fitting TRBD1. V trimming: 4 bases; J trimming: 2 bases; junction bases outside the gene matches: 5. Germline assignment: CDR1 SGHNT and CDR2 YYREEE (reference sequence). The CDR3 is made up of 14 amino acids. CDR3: CASSSIQGNYGYTF. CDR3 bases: TGTGCCAGCAGCAGTATACAGGGGAACTATGGCTACACCTTC.

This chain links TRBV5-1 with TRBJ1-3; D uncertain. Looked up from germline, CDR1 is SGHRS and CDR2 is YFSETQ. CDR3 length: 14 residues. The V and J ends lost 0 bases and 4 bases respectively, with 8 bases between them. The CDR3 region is CASSLEGSGNTIYF. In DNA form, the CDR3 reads TGCGCCAGCAGCTTGGAAGGGTCCGGAAACACCATATATTTT.

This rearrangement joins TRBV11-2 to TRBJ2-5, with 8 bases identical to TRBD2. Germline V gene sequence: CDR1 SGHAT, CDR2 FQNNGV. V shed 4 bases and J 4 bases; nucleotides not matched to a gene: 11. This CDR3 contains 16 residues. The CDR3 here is CASSWSGTSTIETQYF. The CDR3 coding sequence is TGTGCCAGCAGCTGGTCCGGGACTAGTACGATAGAGACCCAGTACTTC.

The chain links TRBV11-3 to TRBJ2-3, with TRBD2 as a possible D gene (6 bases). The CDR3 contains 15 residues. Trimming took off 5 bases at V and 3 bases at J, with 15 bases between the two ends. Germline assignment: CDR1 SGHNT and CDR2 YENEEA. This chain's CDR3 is CASSQGTSRTDTQYF. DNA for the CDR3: TGTGCCAGCAGCCAAGGGACTTCACGGACAGATACGCAGTATTTT.

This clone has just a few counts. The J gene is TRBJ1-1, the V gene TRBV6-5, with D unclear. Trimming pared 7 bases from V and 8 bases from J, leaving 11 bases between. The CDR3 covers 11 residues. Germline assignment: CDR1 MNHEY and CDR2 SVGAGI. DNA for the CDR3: TGTGCCAGCACGTGGGGAGGGGAAGCTTTCTTT. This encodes CASTWGGEAFF.

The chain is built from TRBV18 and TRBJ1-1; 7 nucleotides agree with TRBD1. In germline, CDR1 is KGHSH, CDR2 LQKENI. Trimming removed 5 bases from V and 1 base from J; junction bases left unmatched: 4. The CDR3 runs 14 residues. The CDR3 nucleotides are TGTGCCAGCTCAAGCCGGACAGGGAACACTGAAGCTTTCTTT. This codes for CASSSRTGNTEAFF.

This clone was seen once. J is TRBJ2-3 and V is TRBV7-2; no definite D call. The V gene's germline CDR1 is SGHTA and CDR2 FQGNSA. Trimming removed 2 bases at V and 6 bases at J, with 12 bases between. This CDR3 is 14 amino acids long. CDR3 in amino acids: CASSLNHVRDTQYF. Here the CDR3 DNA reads TGTGCCAGCAGCTTAAACCATGTAAGGGATACGCAGTATTTT.

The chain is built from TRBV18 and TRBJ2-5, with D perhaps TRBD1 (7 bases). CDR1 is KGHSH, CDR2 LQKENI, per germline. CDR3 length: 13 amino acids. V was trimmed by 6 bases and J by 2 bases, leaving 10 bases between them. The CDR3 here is CASSRDSQETQYF. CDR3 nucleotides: TGTGCCAGCTCGCGGGACAGTCAAGAGACCCAGTACTTC. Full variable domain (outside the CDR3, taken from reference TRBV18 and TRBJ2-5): NAGVMQNPRHLVRRRGQEARLRCSPMKGHSHVYWYRQLPEEGLKFMVYLQKENIIDESGMPKERFSAEFPKEGPSILRIQQVVRGDSAAYFCASSRDSQETQYFGPGTRLLVL.

The CDR3 sequence: CASSQGGTGGNVAGYTF. DNA for the CDR3: TGCGCCAGCAGCCAAGGGGGAACAGGGGGGAACGTGGCTGGCTACACCTTC. The chain links TRBV4-3 to TRBJ1-2; 8 nucleotides match TRBD1. With 1 base clipped from V and 7 bases from J, the junction kept 14 bases outside the gene matches. CDR3 length equals 17 residues. Germline loops: CDR1 LGHNA, CDR2 YSLEER.

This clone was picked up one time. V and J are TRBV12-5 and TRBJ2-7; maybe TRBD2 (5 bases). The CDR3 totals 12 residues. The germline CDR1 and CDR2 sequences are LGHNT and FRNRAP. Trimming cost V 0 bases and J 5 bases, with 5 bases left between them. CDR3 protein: CASGLVLDEQYF. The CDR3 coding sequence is TGTGCTAGTGGTTTGGTACTAGACGAGCAGTACTTC. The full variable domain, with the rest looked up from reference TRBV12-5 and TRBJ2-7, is DARVTQTPRHKVTEMGQEVTMRCQPILGHNTVFWYRQTMMQGLELLAYFRNRAPLDDSGMPKDRFSAEMPDATLATLKIQPSEPRDSAVYFCASGLVLDEQYFGPGTRLTVT.

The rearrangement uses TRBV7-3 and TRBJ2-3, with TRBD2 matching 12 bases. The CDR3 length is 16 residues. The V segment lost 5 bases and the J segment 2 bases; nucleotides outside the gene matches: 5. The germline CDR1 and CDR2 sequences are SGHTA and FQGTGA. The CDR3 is CASSPGLAGYTDTQYF. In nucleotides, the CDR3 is TGTGCCAGCAGCCCTGGACTAGCGGGATACACAGATACGCAGTATTTT.

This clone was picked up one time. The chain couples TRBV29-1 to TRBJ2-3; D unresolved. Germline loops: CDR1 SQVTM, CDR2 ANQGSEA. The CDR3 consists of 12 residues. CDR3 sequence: CTTLLITDTQYF. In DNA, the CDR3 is TGCACCACACTACTGATCACAGATACGCAGTATTTT.

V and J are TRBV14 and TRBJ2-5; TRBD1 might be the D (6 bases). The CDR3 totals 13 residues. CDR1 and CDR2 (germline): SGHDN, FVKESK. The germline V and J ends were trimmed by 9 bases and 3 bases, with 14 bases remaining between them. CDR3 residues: CARNRVGKETQYF. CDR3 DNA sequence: TGTGCCAGAAACAGGGTCGGCAAAGAGACCCAGTACTTC.

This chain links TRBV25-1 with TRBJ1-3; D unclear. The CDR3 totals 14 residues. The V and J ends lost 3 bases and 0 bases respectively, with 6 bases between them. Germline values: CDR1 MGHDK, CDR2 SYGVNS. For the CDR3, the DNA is TGTGCCAGCAGTGACTCGAGCTCTGGAAACACCATATATTTT. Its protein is CASSDSSSGNTIYF.

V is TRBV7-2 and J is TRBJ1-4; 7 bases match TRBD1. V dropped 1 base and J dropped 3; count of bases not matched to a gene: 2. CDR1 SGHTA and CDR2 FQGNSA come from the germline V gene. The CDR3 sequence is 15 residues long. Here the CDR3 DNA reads TGTGCCAGCAGCTTAGTCGGGACAGCTAATGAAAAACTGTTTTTT. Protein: CASSLVGTANEKLFF.

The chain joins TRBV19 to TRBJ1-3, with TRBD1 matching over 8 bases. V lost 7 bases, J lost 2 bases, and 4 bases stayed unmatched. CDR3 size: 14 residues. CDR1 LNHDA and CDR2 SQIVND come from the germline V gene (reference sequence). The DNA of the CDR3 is TGTGCCAGTAACGCACAGGGGGCTGGAAACACCATATATTTT. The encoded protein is CASNAQGAGNTIYF.

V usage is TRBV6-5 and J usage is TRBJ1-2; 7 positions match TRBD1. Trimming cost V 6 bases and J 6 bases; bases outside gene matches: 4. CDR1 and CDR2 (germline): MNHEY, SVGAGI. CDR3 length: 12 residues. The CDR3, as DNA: TGTGCCAGCAGGACAGGGTATAATGGCTACACCTTC. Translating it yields CASRTGYNGYTF.

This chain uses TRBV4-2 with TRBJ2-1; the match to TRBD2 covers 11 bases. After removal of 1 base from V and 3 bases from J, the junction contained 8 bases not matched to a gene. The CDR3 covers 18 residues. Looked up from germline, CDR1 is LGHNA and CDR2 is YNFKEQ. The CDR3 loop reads CASSQAAGLAEIYNEQFF. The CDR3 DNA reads TGTGCCAGCAGCCAAGCGGCGGGACTAGCGGAGATCTACAATGAGCAGTTCTTC.

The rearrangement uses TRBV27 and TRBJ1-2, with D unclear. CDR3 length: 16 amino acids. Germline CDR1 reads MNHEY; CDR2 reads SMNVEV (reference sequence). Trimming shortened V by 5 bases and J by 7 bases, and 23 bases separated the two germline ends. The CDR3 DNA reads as TGTGCCAGCAGTCCTTACCCGCGGATGGGAGGTCGTGGCTACACCTTC. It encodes CASSPYPRMGGRGYTF.

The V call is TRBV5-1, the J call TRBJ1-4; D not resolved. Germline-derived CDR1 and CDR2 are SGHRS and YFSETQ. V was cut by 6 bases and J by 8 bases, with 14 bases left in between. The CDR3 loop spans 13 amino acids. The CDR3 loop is CASTPGNSEKLFF. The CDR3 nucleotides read TGCGCCAGCACCCCCGGGAATTCGGAAAAACTGTTTTTT.

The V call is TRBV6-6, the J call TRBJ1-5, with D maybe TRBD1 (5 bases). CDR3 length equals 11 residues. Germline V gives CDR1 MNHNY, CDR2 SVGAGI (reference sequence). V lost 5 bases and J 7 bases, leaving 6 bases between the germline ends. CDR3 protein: CASSGGQPQHF. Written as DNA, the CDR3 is TGTGCCAGCAGTGGGGGACAGCCCCAGCATTTT.

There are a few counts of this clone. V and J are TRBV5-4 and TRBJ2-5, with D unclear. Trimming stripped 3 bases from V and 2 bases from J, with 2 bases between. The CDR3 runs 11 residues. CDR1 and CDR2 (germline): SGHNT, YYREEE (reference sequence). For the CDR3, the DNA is TGTGCCAGCAGCTCGCAAGAGACCCAGTACTTC. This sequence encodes CASSSQETQYF.

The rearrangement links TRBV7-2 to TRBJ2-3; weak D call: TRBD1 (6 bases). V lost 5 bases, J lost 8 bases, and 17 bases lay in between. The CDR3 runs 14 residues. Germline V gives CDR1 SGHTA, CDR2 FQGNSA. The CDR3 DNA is TGTGCCAGCAGCCCAGGGGACCTGAGGGGTACGCAGTATTTT. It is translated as CASSPGDLRGTQYF. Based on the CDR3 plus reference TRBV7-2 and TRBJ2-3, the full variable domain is GAGVSQSPSNKVTEKGKDVELRCDPISGHTALYWYRQSLGQGLEFLIYFQGNSAPDKSGLPSDRFSAERTGGSVSTLTIQRTQQEDSAVYLCASSPGDLRGTQYFGPGTRLTVL.

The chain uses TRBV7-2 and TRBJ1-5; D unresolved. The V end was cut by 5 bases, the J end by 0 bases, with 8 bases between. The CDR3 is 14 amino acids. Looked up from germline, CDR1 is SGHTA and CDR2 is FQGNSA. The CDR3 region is CASSPQSSNQPQHF. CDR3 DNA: TGTGCCAGCAGCCCTCAGAGTAGCAATCAGCCCCAGCATTTT.

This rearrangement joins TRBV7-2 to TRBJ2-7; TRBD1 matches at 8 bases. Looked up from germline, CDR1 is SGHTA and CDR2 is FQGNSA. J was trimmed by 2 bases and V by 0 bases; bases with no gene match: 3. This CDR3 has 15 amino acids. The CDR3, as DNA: TGTGCCAGCAGCTTAGCAGGGACAGGAGCCTACGAGCAGTACTTC. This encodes CASSLAGTGAYEQYF.

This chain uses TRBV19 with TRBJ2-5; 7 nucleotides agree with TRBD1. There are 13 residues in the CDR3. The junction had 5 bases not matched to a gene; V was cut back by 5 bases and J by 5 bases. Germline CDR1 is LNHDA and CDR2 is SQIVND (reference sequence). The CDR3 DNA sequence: TGTGCCAGTAGTCTCGACAGGGCGGAGACCCAGTACTTC. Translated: CASSLDRAETQYF.

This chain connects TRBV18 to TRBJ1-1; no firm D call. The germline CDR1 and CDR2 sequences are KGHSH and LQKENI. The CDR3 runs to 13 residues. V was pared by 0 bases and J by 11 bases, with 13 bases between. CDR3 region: CASSPPRRLGAFF. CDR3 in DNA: TGTGCCAGCTCACCACCTCGGCGCCTTGGGGCTTTCTTT.

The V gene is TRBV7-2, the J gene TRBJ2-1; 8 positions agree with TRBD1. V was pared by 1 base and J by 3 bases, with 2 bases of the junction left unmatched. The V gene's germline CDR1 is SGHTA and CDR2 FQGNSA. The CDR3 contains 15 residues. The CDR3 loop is CASSLGTGSYNEQFF. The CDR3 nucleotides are TGTGCCAGCAGCTTAGGGACAGGGAGCTACAATGAGCAGTTCTTC.

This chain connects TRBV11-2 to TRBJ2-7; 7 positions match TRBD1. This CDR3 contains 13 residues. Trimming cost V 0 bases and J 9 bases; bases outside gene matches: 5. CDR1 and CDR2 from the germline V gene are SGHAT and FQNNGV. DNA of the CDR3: TGTGCCAGCAGCTTAGATCAAGGGGGCCGGCAGTACTTC. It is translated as CASSLDQGGRQYF.